This T cell receptor (beta chain) is from a study of blood T cell repertoires in COVID-19. Study as a whole: Samples of COVID-19 (acute and convalescent) were obtained from the United States, Italy and Spain.

Per germline, CDR1 SGHNT and CDR2 YENEEA. After removal of 6 bases from V and 0 bases from J, the junction contained 7 bases not matched to a gene. CDR3 length: 16 residues. Some clones are missing from TCRdb's copy, which holds only in-frame ones; the method was immunoSEQ multiplex PCR. The sample consists of roughly 92,000 clones, 75% to 95% of them appearing once. The material sequenced was peripheral blood. The sequence derives from a man in his forties or fifties with acute or convalescent COVID-19. The chain links TRBV11-3 to TRBJ2-3; 9 bases are a match to TRBD2. The CDR3 spells CASRVRTSESTDTQYF. As DNA, the CDR3 is TGTGCCAGCAGGGTCAGGACTAGCGAGAGCACAGATACGCAGTATTTT.